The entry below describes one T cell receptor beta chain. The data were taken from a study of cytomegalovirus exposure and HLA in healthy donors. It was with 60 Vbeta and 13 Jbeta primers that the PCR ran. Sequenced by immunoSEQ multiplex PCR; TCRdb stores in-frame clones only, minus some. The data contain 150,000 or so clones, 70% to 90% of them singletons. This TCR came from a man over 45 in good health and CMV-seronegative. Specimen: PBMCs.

CDR3 DNA: TGTGCCAGCCGTCACGATCCGGGGAACACTGAAGCTTTCTTT. It yields the protein CASRHDPGNTEAFF. The rearrangement joins TRBV7-9 to TRBJ1-1; D not resolved. The CDR3 consists of 14 residues. Trimming cost V 8 bases and J 1 base, with 14 bases left between them. Germline V gives CDR1 SEHNR, CDR2 FQNEAQ (reference sequence).